This entry lists 9 T cell receptor beta chains sequenced from one sample in a study of blood T cell repertoires in COVID-19. Libraries were prepared by immunoSEQ multiplex PCR; TCRdb keeps only in-frame clonotypes and omits some of them. The data hold around 99,000 clones, with about 91% observed a single time. Sequencing was done on a sample of peripheral blood. The receptors derive from a man aged 45 to 65 with active or convalescent COVID-19.

The V gene is TRBV7-9, the J gene TRBJ2-7, with D perhaps matching TRBD1 (6 bases). V was pared by 4 bases and J by 3 bases, with 19 bases between. The CDR3 is made up of 16 amino acids. The germline V gene encodes CDR1 SEHNR and CDR2 FQNEAQ (reference sequence). The CDR3 spells CASSSGAWGPNYEQYF. The CDR3, as DNA: TGTGCCAGCAGCTCCGGGGCTTGGGGGCCCAACTACGAGCAGTACTTC.

V and J are TRBV28 and TRBJ2-2; 10 positions match TRBD2. The germline V gene has CDR1 MDHEN and CDR2 SYDVKM. This CDR3 comprises 19 residues. Unmatched junction bases numbered 10, after V lost 3 bases and J lost 0 bases. The CDR3 nucleotides read TGTGCCAGCAGTTTTGATGTGTATAGCGGGAGGTCGAACACCGGGGAGCTGTTTTTT. Encoded protein: CASSFDVYSGRSNTGELFF.

This chain joins TRBV25-1 and TRBJ1-5; possibly TRBD1 for D (6 bases). The V end was cut by 8 bases, the J end by 4 bases, with 15 bases between. Germline CDR1 is MGHDK and CDR2 is SYGVNS. This CDR3 is 14 amino acids long. CDR3 DNA: TGTGCCAGCCACTCTGGACAGACTAATCAGCCCCAGCATTTT. It translates to CASHSGQTNQPQHF.

The chain employs TRBV7-9 and TRBJ2-7, with D possibly TRBD1 on 5 matching bases. There are 14 residues in the CDR3. Germline lookup yields CDR1 SEHNR and CDR2 FQNEAQ (reference sequence). V lost 6 bases, J lost 0 bases, and 12 bases lay in between. CDR3 DNA sequence: TGTGCCAGCAGTTACGGAGACAGCTCCTACGAGCAGTACTTC. Its translation is CASSYGDSSYEQYF.

The chain couples TRBV7-2 to TRBJ2-7; a weak D match, TRBD2 (6 bases). The V and J ends lost 4 bases and 6 bases respectively, with 13 bases between them. The CDR3 covers 13 residues. The V gene's germline CDR1 is SGHTA and CDR2 FQGNSA. CDR3 loop: CASSWTKRGEQYF. CDR3 sequence (DNA): TGTGCCAGCAGCTGGACTAAACGGGGCGAGCAGTACTTC.

This chain connects TRBV28 to TRBJ2-1; no definite D call. The CDR3 is 14 residues long. V was clipped by 5 bases and J by 3 bases, with 11 bases between them. The germline CDR1 and CDR2 sequences are MDHEN and SYDVKM. The CDR3 here is CASSVAEYYNEQFF. The CDR3 DNA sequence: TGTGCCAGCAGTGTTGCTGAGTACTACAATGAGCAGTTCTTC.

The V call is TRBV28, the J call TRBJ2-3, with 9 nucleotides matching TRBD2. This CDR3 contains 15 residues. Germline CDR1 MDHEN, CDR2 SYDVKM. V lost 4 bases and J lost 3; bases outside the gene matches: 5. The CDR3 spells CASSSPAGGTDTQYF. DNA for the CDR3: TGTGCCAGCAGTTCCCCTGCGGGAGGGACAGATACGCAGTATTTT.

The chain employs TRBV18 and TRBJ1-5, with 7 bases identical to TRBD1. The CDR3 sequence is 15 residues long. V shed 3 bases and J 4 bases; nucleotides not matched to a gene: 6. CDR1 is KGHSH and CDR2 is LQKENI in the germline V gene. CDR3 DNA sequence: TGTGCCAGCTCACCCGCTCGGGACAGTAATCAGCCCCAGCATTTT. This sequence encodes CASSPARDSNQPQHF.

This rearrangement joins TRBV28 to TRBJ1-2, with 8 bases that match TRBD1. The ends lost 6 bases at V and 4 bases at J; junction bases unmatched: 13. From germline, CDR1 is MDHEN and CDR2 SYDVKM. The CDR3 sequence is 16 residues long. The CDR3 spells CASSTGQGVDSYGYTF. CDR3 coding DNA: TGTGCCAGCAGCACCGGACAGGGCGTTGATAGCTATGGCTACACCTTC.